The 4 T cell receptor beta chains below were found in one sample sequenced in a study of blood T cell repertoires in COVID-19 (dated by TCRdb to 2018 to 2021). Library construction relied on the immunoSEQ multiplex PCR assay. The source is immuneACCESS, and TCRdb retained only in-frame sequences with V and J called. Part of the clones is not carried over; for the studies checked, unresolved V genes explain less than half of this, and the remainder is unexplained. Present in this sample are roughly 250,000 clones, around 85% of which were seen just once. Jointly, the top ten make up 4% of the sample. The material sequenced was peripheral blood. These TCRs come from a woman in her forties with active or convalescent COVID-19.

The CDR3 DNA is TGTGCCAGCTCACCACCGTCGGGACAGGGAGGGGTAGCTTTCTTT. Its protein is CASSPPSGQGGVAFF. The chain links TRBV18 to TRBJ1-1; TRBD1 aligns across 9 bases. V was clipped by 0 bases and J by 10 bases; unmatched bases: 9. The CDR3 runs to 15 residues. The germline gives CDR1 KGHSH, CDR2 LQKENI.

The rearrangement uses TRBV6-5 and TRBJ1-2; D might be TRBD1 (5 bases). This CDR3 spans 13 amino acids. Germline CDR1 and CDR2: MNHEY and SVGAGI. V lost 4 bases to trimming and J lost 8 bases, with 14 bases between them. CDR3 amino acids: CASSLVTGEGYTF. Written as DNA, the CDR3 is TGTGCCAGCAGTTTAGTTACGGGGGAAGGCTACACCTTC.

V gene TRBV5-1 combines with J gene TRBJ1-1; 7 bases map to TRBD1. The V gene's germline CDR1 is SGHRS and CDR2 YFSETQ. This CDR3 comprises 15 residues. With V trimmed by 1 base and J by 4 bases, 7 bases remained unmatched. CDR3 sequence: CASSLQEGAGTEAFF. CDR3 sequence (DNA): TGCGCCAGCAGCTTGCAGGAGGGGGCCGGCACTGAAGCTTTCTTT.

This clone came up a few times. The chain has TRBV19 and TRBJ1-1; no clear D. Trimming cost V 5 bases and J 0 bases, with 7 bases left between them. Germline assignment: CDR1 LNHDA and CDR2 SQIVND (reference sequence). The CDR3 extends over 13 amino acids. The CDR3 reads CASSSSMNTEAFF. In DNA form, the CDR3 reads TGTGCCAGTAGTTCATCCATGAACACTGAAGCTTTCTTT.